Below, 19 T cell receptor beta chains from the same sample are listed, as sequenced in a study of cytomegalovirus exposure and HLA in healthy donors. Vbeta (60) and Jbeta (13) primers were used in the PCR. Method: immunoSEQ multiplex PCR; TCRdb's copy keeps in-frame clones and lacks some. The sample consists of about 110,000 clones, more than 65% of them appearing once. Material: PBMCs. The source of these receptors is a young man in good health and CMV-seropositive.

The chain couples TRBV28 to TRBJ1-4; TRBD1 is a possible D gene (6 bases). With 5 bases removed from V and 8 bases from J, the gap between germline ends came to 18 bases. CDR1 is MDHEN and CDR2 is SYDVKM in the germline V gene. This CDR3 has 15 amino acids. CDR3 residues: CASSIEGGSREKLFF. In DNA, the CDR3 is TGTGCCAGCAGTATCGAGGGGGGGAGTCGCGAAAAACTGTTTTTT.

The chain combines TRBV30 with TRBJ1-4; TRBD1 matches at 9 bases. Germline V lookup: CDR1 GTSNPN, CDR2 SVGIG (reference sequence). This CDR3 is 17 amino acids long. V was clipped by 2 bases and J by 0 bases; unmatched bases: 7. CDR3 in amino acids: CAWSSDRGYATNEKLFF. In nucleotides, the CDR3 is TGTGCCTGGAGTTCGGACAGGGGTTATGCAACTAATGAAAAACTGTTTTTT.

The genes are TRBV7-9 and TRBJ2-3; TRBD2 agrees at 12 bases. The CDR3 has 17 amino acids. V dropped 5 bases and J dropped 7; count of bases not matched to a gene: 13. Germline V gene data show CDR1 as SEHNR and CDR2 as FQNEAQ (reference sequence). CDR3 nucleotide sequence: TGTGCCAGCAGCCCTAGAGGGCTAGCGGGGGGGGCAAATACGCAGTATTTT. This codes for CASSPRGLAGGANTQYF.

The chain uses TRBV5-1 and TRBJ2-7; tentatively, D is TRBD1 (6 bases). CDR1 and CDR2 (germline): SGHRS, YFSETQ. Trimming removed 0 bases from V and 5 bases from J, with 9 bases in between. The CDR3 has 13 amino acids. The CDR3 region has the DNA TGCGCCAGCAGCTTGGTACAGGGAAACGAGCAGTACTTC. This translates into CASSLVQGNEQYF.

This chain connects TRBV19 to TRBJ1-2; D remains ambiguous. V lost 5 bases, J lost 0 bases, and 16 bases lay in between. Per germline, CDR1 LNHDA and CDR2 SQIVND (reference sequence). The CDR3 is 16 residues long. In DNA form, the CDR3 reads TGTGCCAGTAGTTCTGAACGACAATTAGCTAACTATGGCTACACCTTC. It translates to CASSSERQLANYGYTF.

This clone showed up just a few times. CDR3 region: CASSPGGTEAFF. DNA of the CDR3: TGTGCCAGCAGCCCAGGGGGAACTGAAGCTTTCTTT. V and J are TRBV6-5 and TRBJ1-1; TRBD1 matches at 7 bases. The CDR3 runs to 12 residues. The germline gives CDR1 MNHEY, CDR2 SVGAGI. J was trimmed by 5 bases and V by 6 bases; bases with no gene match: 3.

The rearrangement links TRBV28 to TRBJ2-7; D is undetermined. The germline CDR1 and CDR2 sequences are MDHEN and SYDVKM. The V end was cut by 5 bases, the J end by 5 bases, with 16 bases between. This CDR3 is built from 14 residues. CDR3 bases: TGTGCCAGCAGTCCTCTGGGTTCGAGGCACGAGCAGTACTTC. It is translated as CASSPLGSRHEQYF.

The CDR3 DNA sequence: TGTGCCAGCAGCCTCGTACCAGGGGATAACTATGGCTACACCTTC. Its protein product is CASSLVPGDNYGYTF. The V gene is TRBV5-4, the J gene TRBJ1-2; weak D call: TRBD1 (6 bases). Looked up from germline, CDR1 is SGHNT and CDR2 is YYREEE (reference sequence). This CDR3 spans 15 amino acids. V lost 4 bases and J 1 base, leaving 14 bases between the germline ends.

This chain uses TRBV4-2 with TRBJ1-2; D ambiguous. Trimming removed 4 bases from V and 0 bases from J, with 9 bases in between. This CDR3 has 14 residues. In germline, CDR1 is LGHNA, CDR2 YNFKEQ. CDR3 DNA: TGTGCCAGCAGCCCTACGGTTTCTAACTATGGCTACACCTTC. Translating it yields CASSPTVSNYGYTF.

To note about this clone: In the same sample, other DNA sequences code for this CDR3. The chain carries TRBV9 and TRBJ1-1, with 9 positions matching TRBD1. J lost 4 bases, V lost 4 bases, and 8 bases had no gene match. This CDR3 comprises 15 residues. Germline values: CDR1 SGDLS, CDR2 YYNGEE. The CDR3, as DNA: TGTGCCAGCAGCACCCCGGGACAGGGAGGCACTGAAGCTTTCTTT. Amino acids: CASSTPGQGGTEAFF.

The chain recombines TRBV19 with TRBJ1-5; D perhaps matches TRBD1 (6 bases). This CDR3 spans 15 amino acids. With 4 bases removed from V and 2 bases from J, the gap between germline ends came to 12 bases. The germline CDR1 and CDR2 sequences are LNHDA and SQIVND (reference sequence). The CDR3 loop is CASSNIQGGNQPQHF. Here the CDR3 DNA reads TGTGCCAGTAGTAATATACAGGGTGGCAATCAGCCCCAGCATTTT.

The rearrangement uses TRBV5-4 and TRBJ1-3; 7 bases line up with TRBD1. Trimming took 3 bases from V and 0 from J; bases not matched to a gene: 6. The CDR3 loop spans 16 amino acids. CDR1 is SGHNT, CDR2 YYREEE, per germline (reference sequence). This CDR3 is CASSSNRGYSGNTIYF. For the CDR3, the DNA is TGTGCCAGCAGCTCGAACAGGGGTTACTCTGGAAACACCATATATTTT.

CDR3 nucleotides: TGTGCCAGCAGCCGAGGGACTTTAGCCGGGGAGCTGTTTTTT. Protein product: CASSRGTLAGELFF. This chain uses TRBV14 with TRBJ2-2; a possible D gene is TRBD2 (6 bases). V lost 4 bases and J lost 6, with 12 bases in between. CDR3 length: 14 amino acids. Per the germline V gene, CDR1 is SGHDN and CDR2 is FVKESK. The full variable domain, rest sourced from reference TRBV14 and TRBJ2-2, is EAGVTQFPSHSVIEKGQTVTLRCDPISGHDNLYWYRRVMGKEIKFLLHFVKESKQDESGMPNNRFLAERTGGTYSTLKVQPAELEDSGVYFCASSRGTLAGELFFGEGSRLTVL.

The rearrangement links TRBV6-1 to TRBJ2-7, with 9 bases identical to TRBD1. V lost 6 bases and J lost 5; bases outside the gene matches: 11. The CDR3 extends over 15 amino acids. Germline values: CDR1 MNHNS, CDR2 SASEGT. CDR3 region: CASRPLRDRAHEQYF. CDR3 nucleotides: TGTGCCAGCAGACCCCTCCGGGACAGGGCCCACGAGCAGTACTTC.

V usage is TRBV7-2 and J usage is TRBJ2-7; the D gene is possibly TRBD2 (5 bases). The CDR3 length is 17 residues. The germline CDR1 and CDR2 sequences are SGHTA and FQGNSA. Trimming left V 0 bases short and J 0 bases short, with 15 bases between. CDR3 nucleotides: TGTGCCAGCAGCTTAGCGCCGGCGGGTGCTAGCTCCTACGAGCAGTACTTC. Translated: CASSLAPAGASSYEQYF.

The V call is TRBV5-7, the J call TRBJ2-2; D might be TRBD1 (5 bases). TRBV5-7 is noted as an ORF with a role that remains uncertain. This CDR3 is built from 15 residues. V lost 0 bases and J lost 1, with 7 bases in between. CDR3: CASSLATENTGELFF. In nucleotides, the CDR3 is TGTGCCAGCAGCTTGGCGACAGAGAACACCGGGGAGCTGTTTTTT.

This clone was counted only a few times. This CDR3 is CAITGRGTGETYEQYF. In nucleotides, the CDR3 is TGTGCCATCACCGGCCGGGGGACAGGGGAAACCTACGAGCAGTACTTC. This sequence joins TRBV10-3 and TRBJ2-7, with 10 bases fitting TRBD1. The junction had 11 bases not matched to a gene; V was cut back by 7 bases and J by 2 bases. There are 16 residues in the CDR3. Germline CDR1 reads ENHRY; CDR2 reads SYGVKD.

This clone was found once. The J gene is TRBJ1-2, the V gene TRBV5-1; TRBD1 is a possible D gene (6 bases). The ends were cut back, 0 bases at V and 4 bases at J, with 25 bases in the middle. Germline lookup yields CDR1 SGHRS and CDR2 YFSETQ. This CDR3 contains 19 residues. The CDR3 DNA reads TGCGCCAGCAGCTTGGGTGGTACCCCCACCGAGGGGACATCCTATGGCTACACCTTC. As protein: CASSLGGTPTEGTSYGYTF.

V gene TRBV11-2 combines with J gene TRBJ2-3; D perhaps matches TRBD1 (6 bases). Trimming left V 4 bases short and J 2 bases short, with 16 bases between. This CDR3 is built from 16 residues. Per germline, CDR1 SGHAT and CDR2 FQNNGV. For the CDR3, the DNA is TGTGCCAGCAGCTCGTGGACCGTGGGGGCCACAGATACGCAGTATTTT. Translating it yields CASSSWTVGATDTQYF. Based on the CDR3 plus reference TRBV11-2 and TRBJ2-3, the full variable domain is EAGVAQSPRYKIIEKRQSVAFWCNPISGHATLYWYQQILGQGPKLLIQFQNNGVVDDSQLPKDRFSAERLKGVDSTLKIQPAKLEDSAVYLCASSSWTVGATDTQYFGPGTRLTVL.